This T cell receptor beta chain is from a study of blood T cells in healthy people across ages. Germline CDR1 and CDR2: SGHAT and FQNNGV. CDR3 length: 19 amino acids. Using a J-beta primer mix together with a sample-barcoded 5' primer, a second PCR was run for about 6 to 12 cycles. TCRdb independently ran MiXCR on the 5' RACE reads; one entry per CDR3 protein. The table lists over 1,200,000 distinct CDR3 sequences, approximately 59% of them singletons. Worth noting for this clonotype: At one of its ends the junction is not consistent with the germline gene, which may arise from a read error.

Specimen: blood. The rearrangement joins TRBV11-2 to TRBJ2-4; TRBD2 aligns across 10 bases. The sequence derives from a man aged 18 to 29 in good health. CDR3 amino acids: CASSLGRTSGTLAKNIQYF. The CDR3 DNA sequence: TGTGCTAGCAGCTTAGGTCGGACTAGCGGTACCTTAGCCAAAAACATTCAGTACTTC.